This entry lists 9 T cell receptor beta chains sequenced from one sample in a study of CD4 T cells in relation to SARS-CoV-2 and coronaviruses. Data came from immunoSEQ multiplex PCR; TCRdb stores just in-frame clones and leaves some out. The profile shows tens of thousands of clones, 86% of them singletons. CD4+ T cells from unexposed donors were obtained before the COVID-19 pandemic (2011-2018). Sequenced input: memory CD4+ T cells from PBMCs. These receptors were collected from a human donor in good health.

The chain couples TRBV7-7 to TRBJ2-1; 12 bases are shared with TRBD2. With 1 base clipped from V and 7 bases from J, the junction kept 14 bases outside the gene matches. Germline CDR1 and CDR2: SSHAT and FNYEAQ (reference sequence). This CDR3 has 19 residues. CDR3 nucleotides: TGTGCCAGCAGCTTAGGAGGTGCTAGCGGGAGGGGCAGGGGGAATGAGCAGTTCTTC. Amino acids: CASSLGGASGRGRGNEQFF.

The chain is built from TRBV6-5 and TRBJ2-2; unclear D gene. The CDR3 covers 16 residues. V dropped 4 bases and J dropped 6 bases, with 18 bases sitting between them. Germline V gene data show CDR1 as MNHEY and CDR2 as SVGAGI. CDR3 DNA sequence: TGTGCCAGCAGTTCACCCCTTGGGCGAACGCCCGGGGAGCTGTTTTTT. It codes for CASSSPLGRTPGELFF.

The chain joins TRBV18 to TRBJ2-7, with D possibly being TRBD1 (5 bases). The CDR3 is made up of 15 amino acids. The V and J ends lost 0 bases and 6 bases respectively, with 15 bases between them. Germline V gene data show CDR1 as KGHSH and CDR2 as LQKENI. CDR3 amino acids: CASSPPSIRAGEQYF. For the CDR3, the DNA is TGTGCCAGCTCACCACCGAGTATCAGGGCTGGCGAGCAGTACTTC. Full variable domain (missing parts from reference TRBV18 and TRBJ2-7): NAGVMQNPRHLVRRRGQEARLRCSPMKGHSHVYWYRQLPEEGLKFMVYLQKENIIDESGMPKERFSAEFPKEGPSILRIQQVVRGDSAAYFCASSPPSIRAGEQYFGPGTRLTVT.

The chain combines TRBV5-1 with TRBJ2-1, with a tentative D call TRBD2 (6 bases). Germline V lookup: CDR1 SGHRS, CDR2 YFSETQ. The CDR3 sequence is 15 residues long. The ends were cut back, 0 bases at V and 2 bases at J, with 9 bases in the middle. CDR3 nucleotide sequence: TGCGCCAGCAGCTTGGCCGGGAGTACCTACAATGAGCAGTTCTTC. Translation gives CASSLAGSTYNEQFF.

The rearrangement joins TRBV10-2 to TRBJ1-5; 7 bases agree with TRBD1. The junction had 11 bases not matched to a gene; V was cut back by 6 bases and J by 3 bases. In germline, CDR1 is WSHSY, CDR2 SAAADI. This CDR3 has 16 residues. DNA for the CDR3: TGCGCCAGCAGGGATAACAGGGGCGGGTACAATCAGCCCCAGCATTTT. This gives the protein CASRDNRGGYNQPQHF.

In this sample, this clone turned up once. V gene TRBV11-1 combines with J gene TRBJ2-2; D might be TRBD1 (6 bases). Germline values: CDR1 SGHAT, CDR2 FQDESV (reference sequence). The CDR3 runs 16 residues. Trimming took 5 bases from V and 1 from J, leaving 14 bases between them. The CDR3 is CASSPRQAMNTGELFF. The CDR3 DNA sequence: TGTGCCAGCAGCCCAAGACAGGCGATGAACACCGGGGAGCTGTTTTTT.

This chain uses TRBV30 with TRBJ2-3; a possible D gene is TRBD2 (7 bases). The CDR3 covers 16 residues. Germline CDR1 and CDR2: GTSNPN and SVGIG (reference sequence). V dropped 4 bases and J dropped 2 bases, with 19 bases sitting between them. CDR3 DNA sequence: TGTGCCTGGACCCGGGGGCGGGGAGGGCTCACAGATACGCAGTATTTT. It yields the protein CAWTRGRGGLTDTQYF.

This clone was recorded once. The V call is TRBV11-1, the J call TRBJ2-6; D perhaps matches TRBD2 (6 bases). This CDR3 comprises 16 residues. Germline lookup yields CDR1 SGHAT and CDR2 FQDESV (reference sequence). V lost 3 bases, J lost 0 bases, and 9 bases lay in between. The CDR3 loop is CASSFGGRSGANVLTF. In DNA, the CDR3 is TGTGCCAGCAGCTTCGGGGGTCGCTCTGGGGCCAACGTCCTGACTTTC.

This chain joins TRBV19 and TRBJ2-5; TRBD2 might be the D (6 bases). The CDR3 runs 14 residues. Trimming removed 4 bases from V and 5 bases from J, with 14 bases in between. Germline CDR1 LNHDA, CDR2 SQIVND (reference sequence). CDR3 loop: CASSRQGGTETQYF. The CDR3 DNA sequence: TGTGCCAGTAGTAGGCAGGGCGGGACGGAGACCCAGTACTTC.